Listed here is a single T cell receptor (beta chain). Its target is unknown. CD45RO-negative, CCR7-selected cells formed the naive CD8 fraction, which excluded terminally differentiated effector memory CD45RA+ cells. This specimen belongs to a study of shared clonotypes between healthy human individuals. The study's findings and limits: Only blood samples were collected, and tissue repertoires likely differ. Large sequencing depth failed to make sorted-subset sequencing complete, rarefaction showed.

The data were produced by immunoSEQ multiplex PCR, yet TCRdb's version contains in-frame clones alone and is incomplete. The sample records more than 2 million clones, around 95% being singletons. Sequencing used naive CD8+ T cells from PBMCs. The TCR comes from a man aged 18 to 29 in good health. Some clones in this sample may be carry-over from other donors' samples.

CDR3 in DNA: TGTGCCAGCAGCCCAGCAGGGCAAGGGGCCAACGTCCTGACTTTC. Translated: CASSPAGQGANVLTF. J is TRBJ2-6 and V is TRBV7-9; weak D call: TRBD1 (5 bases). Germline CDR1 reads SEHNR; CDR2 reads FQNEAQ (reference sequence). Trimming cost V 5 bases and J 4 bases, with 12 bases left between them. CDR3 length: 15 residues.